The present T cell receptor beta chain was sequenced within a study of long-term antiretroviral therapy in people with HIV. The study's findings and limits: Older ART regimens were possibly in use when the blood was collected between about 2004 and 2018. CDR3 length ranges were narrower in HIV repertoires than in controls. Despite increasing after ART, diversity remained lower than that of transplant donor controls.

With survey level as its setting, the immunoSEQ assay was v3.0. Sequencing used immunoSEQ multiplex PCR; TCRdb keeps in-frame clones, though not all of them. The sample consists of 38,000 or so clones, over 75% of them appearing once. CDR3 length equals 13 residues. Between the trimmed V and J ends, which lost 4 bases and 3 bases, there was a span of 9 bases. The germline gives CDR1 MNHEY, CDR2 SVGAGI. Notes on this clone: Its antigen is still unknown.

The rearrangement uses TRBV6-5 and TRBJ2-5; D unresolved. The source was unsorted PBMCs, collected 1.5 years after starting antiretroviral therapy. This sequence was found in a man younger than 35 with HIV. CDR3 sequence: CASSFTAEETQYF. The CDR3 DNA sequence: TGTGCCAGCAGTTTCACGGCAGAAGAGACCCAGTACTTC.